This T cell receptor (beta chain) was captured by sequencing in a study of T-cell reconstitution after alpha-beta-depleted transplantation in children. This clonotype was seen only a few times. Per germline, CDR1 SEHNR and CDR2 FQNEAQ (reference sequence). Trimming removed 5 bases from V and 3 bases from J; junction bases left unmatched: 12. The length of the CDR3 is 17 residues. This sample's TCRbeta library carried unique molecular identifier barcodes. TCRdb fed the PCR reads into MiXCR, producing one record per CDR3 protein. Among some 340,000 distinct CDR3 sequences listed, around 10% were seen once.

The chain has TRBV7-9 and TRBJ2-7; TRBD1 agrees at 11 bases. Sample: PBMCs from the stem cell graft donor, taken from the stem cell graft. The clonotype originates from a human donor who donated a stem cell graft to a child with acute lymphoblastic leukemia. The CDR3 bases are TGTGCCAGCAGCCCAAGCGGGGGACAGGGGGATTTCTACGAGCAGTACTTC. Its translation: CASSPSGGQGDFYEQYF.